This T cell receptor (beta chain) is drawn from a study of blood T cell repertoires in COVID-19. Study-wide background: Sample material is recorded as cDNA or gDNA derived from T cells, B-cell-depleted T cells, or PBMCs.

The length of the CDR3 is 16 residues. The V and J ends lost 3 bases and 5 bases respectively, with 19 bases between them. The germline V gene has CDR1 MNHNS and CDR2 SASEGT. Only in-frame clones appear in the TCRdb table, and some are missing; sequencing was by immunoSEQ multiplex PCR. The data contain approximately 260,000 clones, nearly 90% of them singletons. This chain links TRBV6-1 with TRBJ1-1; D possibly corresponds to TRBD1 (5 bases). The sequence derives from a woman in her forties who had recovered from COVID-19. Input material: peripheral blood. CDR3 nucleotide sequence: TGTGCCAGCAGTGACACCGGCGGGACGGGGAATACTGAAGCTTTCTTT. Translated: CASSDTGGTGNTEAFF.